Presented here are 10 T cell receptor beta chains from one specimen sequenced in a study of CD8+ T cells in alopecia areata. The sequencing template was cDNA reverse transcribed from extracted RNA. The table came from immunoSEQ multiplex PCR; TCRdb's copy has only in-frame clones and leaves some out. The table has some 150,000 clones, 86% seen once. Treatment meaning: oral pan-JAK inhibitor, 5-10 mg twice daily. Material: CD8+ T cells sorted from blood, obtained at week 4, from a patient treated with tofacitinib. All receptors derive from a human donor with alopecia areata.

The chain joins TRBV27 to TRBJ1-1, with 9 bases lining up with TRBD1. CDR1 and CDR2 from the germline V gene are MNHEY and SMNVEV (reference sequence). CDR3 length: 17 residues. V shed 6 bases and J 3 bases; nucleotides not matched to a gene: 14. Here the CDR3 reads CASSETGGSLLYTEAFF. In nucleotides, the CDR3 is TGTGCCAGCAGCGAGACAGGGGGTAGTCTATTGTACACTGAAGCTTTCTTT.

The chain uses TRBV4-1 and TRBJ1-1; TRBD1 agrees at 7 bases. The CDR3 runs to 18 residues. Trimming removed 4 bases from V and 0 bases from J; junction bases left unmatched: 14. Germline V gene sequence: CDR1 MGHRA, CDR2 YSYEKL. The CDR3 loop reads CASSLSTGETIMNTEAFF. The CDR3 nucleotides read TGCGCCAGCAGCCTCTCCACAGGGGAGACCATCATGAACACTGAAGCTTTCTTT.

The J gene is TRBJ1-2, the V gene TRBV19; 7 bases map to TRBD1. CDR3 size: 17 residues. The V segment lost 8 bases and the J segment 6 bases; nucleotides outside the gene matches: 21. CDR1 and CDR2 from the germline V gene are LNHDA and SQIVND (reference sequence). The CDR3 nucleotides read TGTGCCAGTGAGCCCTCTCTACCGGGACAGTTGTTCAATGGCTACACCTTC. It specifies CASEPSLPGQLFNGYTF. The complete variable domain, with remaining parts taken from reference TRBV19 and TRBJ1-2, reads DGGITQSPKYLFRKEGQNVTLSCEQNLNHDAMYWYRQDPGQGLRLIYYSQIVNDFQKGDIAEGYSVSREKKESFPLTVTSAQKNPTAFYLCASEPSLPGQLFNGYTFGSGTRLTVV.

This clone was recorded once. The J gene is TRBJ2-1, the V gene TRBV11-2; a possible D gene is TRBD1 (6 bases). The germline CDR1 and CDR2 sequences are SGHAT and FQNNGV. This CDR3 has 14 residues. V dropped 4 bases and J dropped 8 bases, with 15 bases sitting between them. CDR3 amino acids: CASSSFRGRDEQFF. The CDR3 DNA follows: TGTGCCAGCAGCTCCTTCAGGGGCCGGGATGAGCAGTTCTTC.

This chain links TRBV2 with TRBJ2-2, with TRBD2 matching over 9 bases. CDR1 SNHLY and CDR2 FYNNEI come from the germline V gene. J was trimmed by 4 bases and V by 10 bases; bases with no gene match: 7. This CDR3 has 14 residues. The CDR3 protein is CATRGGLGTGELFF. The CDR3 DNA sequence: TGTGCCACGCGGGGGGGCCTCGGCACCGGGGAGCTGTTTTTT.

This clone appeared a single time. V gene TRBV29-1 combines with J gene TRBJ2-1, with 15 bases aligning to TRBD2. The germline V gene has CDR1 SQVTM and CDR2 ANQGSEA. V trimming: 3 bases; J trimming: 6 bases; junction bases outside the gene matches: 9. The CDR3 spans 17 residues. The CDR3 nucleotides are TGCAGCGTTGAGGGGACTAGCGGGGGGCCCCCGGGCAATGAGCAGTTCTTC. Its translation: CSVEGTSGGPPGNEQFF.

The rearrangement uses TRBV29-1 and TRBJ2-7, with no clear D. The CDR3 length is 11 residues. The V end was cut by 2 bases, the J end by 5 bases, with 7 bases between. Germline V gene lookup returns CDR1 SQVTM and CDR2 ANQGSEA. The CDR3 sequence is CSVEMGNEQYF. The CDR3 nucleotides are TGCAGCGTTGAAATGGGCAACGAGCAGTACTTC.

J is TRBJ2-1 and V is TRBV7-9, with D tentatively TRBD2 (5 bases). Germline loops: CDR1 SEHNR, CDR2 FQNEAQ (reference sequence). The CDR3 length is 15 residues. Trimming took off 1 base at V and 5 bases at J, with 12 bases between the two ends. CDR3 sequence reads: CASSLEPPGDNEQFF. DNA of the CDR3: TGTGCCAGCAGCTTAGAGCCCCCCGGGGACAATGAGCAGTTCTTC.

The rearrangement joins TRBV29-1 to TRBJ2-3, with D tentatively TRBD2 (5 bases). There are 16 residues in the CDR3. The V end lost 3 bases, the J end lost 0 bases, and 16 bases lay between the germline ends. The germline gives CDR1 SQVTM, CDR2 ANQGSEA. The CDR3 DNA sequence: TGCAGCGTTGATGTGGGCTCGAGACTAAGCACAGATACGCAGTATTTT. Translated, it gives CSVDVGSRLSTDTQYF.

CDR3 sequence: CASSVFPGTSGDTDTQYF. In DNA, the CDR3 is TGTGCCAGCAGTGTATTCCCCGGGACTAGCGGTGACACAGATACGCAGTATTTT. The chain is built from TRBV2 and TRBJ2-3, with 11 positions matching TRBD2. Germline V CDR1 and CDR2: SNHLY, FYNNEI. The CDR3 has 18 amino acids. After removal of 4 bases from V and 2 bases from J, the junction contained 11 bases not matched to a gene.